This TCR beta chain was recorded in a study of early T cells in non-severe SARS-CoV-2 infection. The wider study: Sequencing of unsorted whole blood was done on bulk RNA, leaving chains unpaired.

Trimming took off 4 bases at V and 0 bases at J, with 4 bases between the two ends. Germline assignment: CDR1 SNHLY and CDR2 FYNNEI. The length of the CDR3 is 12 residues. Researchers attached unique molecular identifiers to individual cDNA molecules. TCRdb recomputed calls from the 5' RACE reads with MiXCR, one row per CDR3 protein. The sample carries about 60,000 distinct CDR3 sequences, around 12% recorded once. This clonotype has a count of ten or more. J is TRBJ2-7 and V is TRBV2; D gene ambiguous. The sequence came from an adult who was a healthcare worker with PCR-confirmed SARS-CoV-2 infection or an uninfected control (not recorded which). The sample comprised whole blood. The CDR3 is CASSVTSYEQYF. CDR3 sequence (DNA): TGTGCCAGCAGTGTGACCTCCTACGAGCAGTACTTC. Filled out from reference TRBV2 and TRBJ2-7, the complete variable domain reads EPEVTQTPSHQVTQMGQEVILRCVPISNHLYFYWYRQILGQKVEFLVSFYNNEISEKSEIFDDQFSVERPDGSNFTLKIRSTKLEDSAMYFCASSVTSYEQYFGPGTRLTVT.